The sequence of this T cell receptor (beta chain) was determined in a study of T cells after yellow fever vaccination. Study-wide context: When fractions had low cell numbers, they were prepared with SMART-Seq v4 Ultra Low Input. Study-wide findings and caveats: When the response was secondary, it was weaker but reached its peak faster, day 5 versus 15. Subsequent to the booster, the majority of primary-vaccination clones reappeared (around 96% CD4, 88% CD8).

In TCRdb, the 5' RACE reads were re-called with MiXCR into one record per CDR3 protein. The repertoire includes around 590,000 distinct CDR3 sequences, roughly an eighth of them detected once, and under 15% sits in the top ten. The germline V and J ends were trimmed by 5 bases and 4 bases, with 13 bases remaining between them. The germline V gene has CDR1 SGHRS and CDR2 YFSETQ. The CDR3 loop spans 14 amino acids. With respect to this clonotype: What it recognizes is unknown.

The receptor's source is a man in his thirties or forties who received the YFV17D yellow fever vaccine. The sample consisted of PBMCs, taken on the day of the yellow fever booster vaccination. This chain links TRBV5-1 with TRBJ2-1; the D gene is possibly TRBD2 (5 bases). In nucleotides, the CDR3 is TGCGCCAGCAGAGCCGGGATTGGTTACAATGAGCAGTTCTTC. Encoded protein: CASRAGIGYNEQFF.